What follows are 10 T cell receptor beta chains derived from one specimen sequenced in a study of blood T cell repertoires in COVID-19. Here immunoSEQ multiplex PCR was the method, and the copy in TCRdb shows in-frame clones only, minus some. The table records around 620,000 clones, 75% to 90% of them present only once. The sequencing sample was made of peripheral blood. The origin of the receptors is a woman aged 18 to 35 with acute or convalescent COVID-19.

The CDR3 reads CAWSVLLAGDQETQYF. CDR3 bases: TGTGCCTGGAGTGTCCTACTAGCGGGGGACCAAGAGACCCAGTACTTC. The genes are TRBV30 and TRBJ2-5; 11 bases fit TRBD2. J gave up 0 bases and V 0 bases, and 3 bases lay outside the gene matches. The CDR3 length is 16 residues. Germline V gene sequence: CDR1 GTSNPN, CDR2 SVGIG (reference sequence).

The V and J genes are TRBV10-1 and TRBJ1-4; 9 bases are shared with TRBD1. In germline, CDR1 is WNHNN, CDR2 SYGVQD (reference sequence). This CDR3 is built from 15 residues. V shed 5 bases and J 6 bases; nucleotides not matched to a gene: 7. CDR3 amino acids: CASSQRQGDHEKLFF. The CDR3 DNA reads as TGCGCCAGCAGTCAAAGACAGGGGGATCATGAAAAACTGTTTTTT.

CDR3 region: CASSLPWRNEQYF. Written as DNA, the CDR3 is TGTGCCAGCAGTTTACCTTGGCGGAACGAGCAGTACTTC. The chain combines TRBV12-3 or TRBV12-4 with TRBJ2-7; no definite D call. V lost 2 bases to trimming and J lost 5 bases, with 10 bases between them. This CDR3 comprises 13 residues.

The J gene is TRBJ1-5, the V gene TRBV3-1 (or the pseudogene TRBV3-2), with TRBD1 as a possible D gene (5 bases). Germline loops: CDR1 LGHDT, CDR2 YNNKEL (reference sequence). The CDR3 totals 15 residues. Trimming stripped 1 base from V and 0 bases from J, with 7 bases between. The DNA for the CDR3 is TGTGCCAGCAGCCAAGGGGGCAATAGCAATCAGCCCCAGCATTTT. This gives the protein CASSQGGNSNQPQHF.

The chain uses TRBV5-1 and TRBJ2-5; 7 bases agree with TRBD2. The length of the CDR3 is 15 residues. Germline-derived CDR1 and CDR2 are SGHRS and YFSETQ. J gave up 4 bases and V 5 bases, and 11 bases lay outside the gene matches. CDR3 nucleotide sequence: TGCGCCAGCAGTCGCGCAGCGGGGTTTGTAGAGACCCAGTACTTC. This translates into CASSRAAGFVETQYF.

The CDR3 is CASSSWTGPYEQYF. The CDR3 DNA sequence: TGCGCCAGCAGCTCGTGGACAGGCCCCTACGAGCAGTACTTC. This chain joins TRBV4-1 and TRBJ2-7; 7 bases are shared with TRBD1. With V trimmed by 5 bases and J by 2 bases, 6 bases remained unmatched. This CDR3 region has 14 residues. From germline, CDR1 is MGHRA and CDR2 YSYEKL.

This chain uses TRBV7-9 with TRBJ2-5; the D gene is possibly TRBD2 (5 bases). CDR3 length: 18 residues. Trimming pared 7 bases from V and 0 bases from J, leaving 24 bases between. The V gene's germline CDR1 is SEHNR and CDR2 FQNEAQ (reference sequence). The DNA of the CDR3 is TGTGCCAGCACTCCGCGGGCGGCTGAGCAGACCAACCAAGAGACCCAGTACTTC. The encoded protein is CASTPRAAEQTNQETQYF.

This rearrangement joins TRBV4-1 to TRBJ2-7; D perhaps matches TRBD1 (6 bases). Germline assignment: CDR1 MGHRA and CDR2 YSYEKL. The CDR3 runs to 15 residues. With 1 base removed from V and 5 bases from J, the gap between germline ends came to 15 bases. The CDR3 DNA sequence: TGCGCCAGCAGCCAAGGTTTCCAGGGGCTGAACGAGCAGTACTTC. This gives the protein CASSQGFQGLNEQYF.

The rearrangement uses TRBV18 and TRBJ1-1, with D possibly matching TRBD1 (5 bases). This CDR3 has 15 amino acids. The germline V and J ends were trimmed by 3 bases and 4 bases, with 15 bases remaining between them. Germline CDR1 KGHSH, CDR2 LQKENI. The CDR3 DNA is TGTGCCAGCTCACCGGTAGGGGCGGAAGGCACTGAAGCTTTCTTT. Protein: CASSPVGAEGTEAFF.

The genes are TRBV4-3 and TRBJ1-5, with unresolved D. CDR1 is LGHNA, CDR2 YSLEER, per germline. V was clipped by 2 bases and J by 1 base, with 12 bases between them. This CDR3 has 16 residues. The CDR3 sequence: CASSQWAAPSNQPQHF. CDR3 sequence (DNA): TGCGCCAGCAGCCAATGGGCAGCCCCCAGCAATCAGCCCCAGCATTTT.